Shown below are 32 T cell receptor beta chains from a single sample sequenced in a study of blood T cell repertoires in COVID-19. The method was immunoSEQ multiplex PCR; TCRdb's version includes in-frame clones alone and lacks a portion of them. The repertoire has about 250,000 clones, roughly 84% of them found once; the top ten carry roughly 3.1%. Sequences were obtained from PBMCs or T cells enriched from blood (not recorded which). These receptors originate from a man aged 45-60 years who had recovered from COVID-19.

The V gene is TRBV5-1, the J gene TRBJ2-2, with 11 nucleotides matching TRBD2. After removal of 3 bases from V and 5 bases from J, the junction contained 3 bases not matched to a gene. The CDR3 extends over 15 amino acids. In germline, CDR1 is SGHRS, CDR2 YFSETQ. CDR3 in DNA: TGCGCCAGCAGCTGGGGACTAGCGGTGACCGGGGAGCTGTTTTTT. Translating gives CASSWGLAVTGELFF.

This clone appeared a single time. The J gene is TRBJ2-1, the V gene TRBV24-1; the match to TRBD2 covers 11 bases. The CDR3 contains 18 residues. Germline CDR1 KGHDR, CDR2 SFDVKD. With V trimmed by 3 bases and J by 6 bases, 12 bases remained unmatched. The CDR3, as DNA: TGTGCCACCAGTGATCAAACCAGGGGACTAGCGGCTGGCAATGAGCAGTTCTTC. Its translation: CATSDQTRGLAAGNEQFF.

The chain couples TRBV19 to TRBJ1-5; a weak D match, TRBD1 (5 bases). The ends were cut back, 5 bases at V and 6 bases at J, with 20 bases in the middle. Germline V gene lookup returns CDR1 LNHDA and CDR2 SQIVND (reference sequence). The CDR3 has 16 amino acids. The CDR3 DNA follows: TGTGCCAGTAGTCTCCGCCCGAGGACGGGGGGTCAGCCCCAGCATTTT. Its protein product is CASSLRPRTGGQPQHF.

V is TRBV19 and J is TRBJ1-5, with a weak D call TRBD1 (6 bases). The CDR3 length is 15 residues. V was trimmed by 5 bases and J by 1 base, leaving 12 bases between them. Per germline, CDR1 LNHDA and CDR2 SQIVND (reference sequence). The CDR3: CASSALGASNQPQHF. CDR3 sequence (DNA): TGTGCCAGTAGTGCCCTGGGGGCCAGCAATCAGCCCCAGCATTTT.

The chain employs TRBV7-9 and TRBJ2-2; D gene ambiguous. The CDR3 is made up of 12 amino acids. Between the trimmed V and J ends, which lost 5 bases and 8 bases, there was a span of 9 bases. Germline values: CDR1 SEHNR, CDR2 FQNEAQ (reference sequence). CDR3 sequence: CASSAVEGELFF. For the CDR3, the DNA is TGTGCCAGCAGCGCCGTCGAGGGGGAGCTGTTTTTT.

The genes are TRBV5-4 and TRBJ2-1, with TRBD2 matching 9 bases. V lost 4 bases to trimming and J lost 6 bases; unmatched junction nucleotides: 8. CDR3 length: 15 amino acids. Germline CDR1 is SGHNT and CDR2 is YYREEE (reference sequence). The CDR3 reads CASSPAGLATNEQFF. CDR3 coding DNA: TGTGCCAGCAGCCCCGCGGGACTAGCCACCAATGAGCAGTTCTTC. The whole variable domain, filled in from reference TRBV5-4 and TRBJ2-1, reads ETGVTQSPTHLIKTRGQQVTLRCSSQSGHNTVSWYQQALGQGPQFIFQYYREEENGRGNFPPRFSGLQFPNYSSELNVNALELDDSALYLCASSPAGLATNEQFFGPGTRLTVL.

The V gene is TRBV19, the J gene TRBJ1-5; D uncertain. V was clipped by 3 bases and J by 1 base, with 31 bases between them. This CDR3 is built from 22 residues. CDR1 LNHDA and CDR2 SQIVND come from the germline V gene (reference sequence). The DNA of the CDR3 is TGTGCCAGTAGTATGGTTTTTGTTTCCTCTATGGGCGCTCCGGGGAGCAATCAGCCCCAGCATTTT. This codes for CASSMVFVSSMGAPGSNQPQHF.

The chain uses TRBV29-1 and TRBJ1-4, with a weak D call TRBD1 (6 bases). The V and J ends lost 7 bases and 0 bases respectively, with 12 bases between them. Germline CDR1 SQVTM, CDR2 ANQGSEA. CDR3 length: 14 residues. The CDR3 sequence: CSAGRGTTNEKLFF. The CDR3 DNA reads TGCAGCGCCGGAAGGGGGACAACTAATGAAAAACTGTTTTTT.

The chain couples TRBV18 to TRBJ1-6, with 7 bases lining up with TRBD1. V was clipped by 2 bases and J by 6 bases; unmatched bases: 4. The CDR3 runs 15 residues. The germline gives CDR1 KGHSH, CDR2 LQKENI. The CDR3 loop reads CASSPEGQSNSPLHF. The CDR3 bases are TGTGCCAGCTCACCAGAGGGACAGAGTAATTCACCCCTCCACTTT.

The V gene is TRBV7-8, the J gene TRBJ2-1, with a possible D match to TRBD2 (5 bases). Germline CDR1 SGHVS, CDR2 FQNEAQ. The V gene lost 4 bases and the J gene lost 8 bases, with 18 bases spanning the gap. The CDR3 length is 15 residues. For the CDR3, the DNA is TGTGCCAGCAGCTCCCCCGAAAGCGGTAGGTATGAGCAGTTCTTC. Its protein product is CASSSPESGRYEQFF.

The genes are TRBV10-2 and TRBJ1-2; 7 bases are shared with TRBD1. The J segment lost 4 bases and the V segment lost 5 bases, leaving 4 bases of the junction unmatched. The CDR3 is 13 amino acids. The germline V gene encodes CDR1 WSHSY and CDR2 SAAADI. The CDR3 sequence is CASSLRDSYGYTF. For the CDR3, the DNA is TGCGCCAGCAGTCTCCGGGACAGCTATGGCTACACCTTC.

This chain joins TRBV4-1 and TRBJ1-5; unclear D gene. The germline V and J ends were trimmed by 3 bases and 4 bases, with 10 bases remaining between them. This CDR3 is built from 14 residues. Germline loops: CDR1 MGHRA, CDR2 YSYEKL. The CDR3 nucleotides are TGCGCCAGCAGCCAGGTCGGGGTAAATCAGCCCCAGCATTTT. This gives the protein CASSQVGVNQPQHF.

The V gene is TRBV12-3 or TRBV12-4, the J gene TRBJ2-1; no definite D call. CDR3 length: 13 amino acids. The V end was cut by 3 bases, the J end by 6 bases, with 9 bases between. CDR3 in amino acids: CASSFAVSNEQFF. The DNA of the CDR3 is TGTGCCAGCAGTTTTGCAGTAAGCAATGAGCAGTTCTTC.

CDR3 protein: CASSLLLHGAYEQYF. The CDR3 coding sequence is TGTGCCAGCAGCCTCTTGTTGCACGGAGCCTACGAGCAGTACTTC. V usage is TRBV7-9 and J usage is TRBJ2-7, with unresolved D. This CDR3 is built from 15 residues. CDR1 SEHNR and CDR2 FQNEAQ come from the germline V gene (reference sequence). V lost 5 bases, J lost 2 bases, and 16 bases lay in between.

The chain uses TRBV27 and TRBJ1-5; 10 positions match TRBD1. This CDR3 has 15 residues. Per germline, CDR1 MNHEY and CDR2 SMNVEV (reference sequence). V lost 6 bases to trimming and J lost 6 bases; unmatched junction nucleotides: 8. CDR3 amino acids: CASRKVTGGGQPQHF. The CDR3 DNA follows: TGTGCCAGCAGAAAGGTGACAGGGGGCGGTCAGCCCCAGCATTTT.

The chain couples TRBV5-1 to TRBJ1-1, with TRBD1 as a possible D gene (6 bases). V lost 4 bases and J 0 bases, leaving 13 bases between the germline ends. From germline, CDR1 is SGHRS and CDR2 YFSETQ. The CDR3 runs to 15 residues. The CDR3 DNA sequence: TGCGCCAGCAGCCTTCGGACAGATATGAACACTGAAGCTTTCTTT. Translated: CASSLRTDMNTEAFF. Full variable domain (remainder filled in from reference TRBV5-1 and TRBJ1-1): KAGVTQTPRYLIKTRGQQVTLSCSPISGHRSVSWYQQTPGQGLQFLFEYFSETQRNKGNFPGRFSGRQFSNSRSEMNVSTLELGDSALYLCASSLRTDMNTEAFFGQGTRLTVV.

Here the CDR3 reads CASSPTPGTAQPQHF. For the CDR3, the DNA is TGCGCCAGCAGCCCAACCCCCGGGACAGCTCAGCCCCAGCATTTT. The V and J genes are TRBV5-1 and TRBJ1-5; 7 nucleotides align to TRBD1. The length of the CDR3 is 15 residues. J was trimmed by 6 bases and V by 4 bases; bases with no gene match: 10. Germline CDR1 reads SGHRS; CDR2 reads YFSETQ.

This chain connects TRBV28 to TRBJ1-1; 8 bases map to TRBD1. The germline V gene has CDR1 MDHEN and CDR2 SYDVKM. CDR3 length equals 14 residues. Trimming took 6 bases from V and 4 from J; bases not matched to a gene: 7. CDR3: CASRLRQGSTEAFF. CDR3 nucleotides: TGTGCCAGCAGACTTCGACAGGGGTCCACTGAAGCTTTCTTT.

This chain links TRBV19 with TRBJ2-3, with 8 bases lining up with TRBD2. CDR3 size: 15 residues. CDR1 LNHDA and CDR2 SQIVND come from the germline V gene (reference sequence). Trimming took 4 bases from V and 3 from J; bases not matched to a gene: 6. CDR3 DNA: TGTGCCAGTAGTACCACTAGCGGCCCAACAGATACGCAGTATTTT. Translating gives CASSTTSGPTDTQYF. The whole variable domain, filled in from reference TRBV19 and TRBJ2-3, reads DGGITQSPKYLFRKEGQNVTLSCEQNLNHDAMYWYRQDPGQGLRLIYYSQIVNDFQKGDIAEGYSVSREKKESFPLTVTSAQKNPTAFYLCASSTTSGPTDTQYFGPGTRLTVL.

This clone appeared once. This chain connects TRBV5-1 to TRBJ2-5, with D possibly TRBD1 on 5 matching bases. Per the germline V gene, CDR1 is SGHRS and CDR2 is YFSETQ. V was pared by 0 bases and J by 2 bases, with 11 bases between. CDR3 length equals 15 residues. The CDR3 coding sequence is TGCGCCAGCAGCTTGGGGGGCTCAGTACAAGAGACCCAGTACTTC. Encoded protein: CASSLGGSVQETQYF.

The rearrangement links TRBV27 to TRBJ1-6, with 10 bases fitting TRBD1. CDR3 length equals 19 residues. J lost 0 bases, V lost 4 bases, and 9 bases had no gene match. Germline V gives CDR1 MNHEY, CDR2 SMNVEV (reference sequence). The CDR3 region is CASSYGGTGAPSYNSPLHF. DNA of the CDR3: TGTGCCAGCAGTTACGGTGGGACAGGGGCGCCCTCCTATAATTCACCCCTCCACTTT.

The chain joins TRBV9 to TRBJ2-7; the match to TRBD2 covers 9 bases. Germline V CDR1 and CDR2: SGDLS, YYNGEE. Trimming at V came to 0 bases and at J to 4 bases, leaving 11 bases not matched to a gene. The CDR3 contains 17 residues. DNA of the CDR3: TGTGCCAGCAGCGTAGGCGGGTCCGGCGGGGGGGATTACGAGCAGTACTTC. It codes for CASSVGGSGGGDYEQYF.

This chain uses TRBV28 with TRBJ2-2; 7 bases line up with TRBD1. CDR1 is MDHEN, CDR2 SYDVKM, per germline. With V trimmed by 6 bases and J by 3 bases, 4 bases remained unmatched. This CDR3 spans 14 amino acids. The CDR3 reads CASRHGTDTGELFF. The CDR3 region has the DNA TGTGCCAGCAGACATGGGACAGACACCGGGGAGCTGTTTTTT.

Written as DNA, the CDR3 is TGCGCCAGCAGTGGGAGGTCCTACGAGCAGTACTTC. Translated, it gives CASSGRSYEQYF. The chain recombines TRBV10-2 with TRBJ2-7; possible D gene TRBD2, 5 bases. CDR1 WSHSY and CDR2 SAAADI come from the germline V gene. Between the trimmed V and J ends, which lost 4 bases and 1 base, there was a span of 5 bases. The CDR3 has 12 amino acids.

This clone was counted at least ten times. This sequence joins TRBV6-5 and TRBJ1-2, with D possibly being TRBD1 (5 bases). CDR3 length: 15 amino acids. Germline V gene lookup returns CDR1 MNHEY and CDR2 SVGAGI. V was cut by 6 bases and J by 4 bases, with 18 bases left in between. The DNA for the CDR3 is TGTGCCAGCAGCGATGGGCCGGGCAGGGTCTATGGCTACACCTTC. This codes for CASSDGPGRVYGYTF.

The chain joins TRBV7-6 to TRBJ2-1; TRBD2 is a possible D gene (5 bases). The CDR3 contains 14 residues. The V end lost 8 bases, the J end lost 5 bases, and 16 bases lay between the germline ends. Germline lookup yields CDR1 SGHVS and CDR2 FNYEAQ. CDR3 in amino acids: CASAGGGRDNEQFF. DNA of the CDR3: TGTGCCAGCGCTGGCGGCGGGCGGGACAATGAGCAGTTCTTC.

This chain joins TRBV30 and TRBJ1-3; D is undetermined. Germline values: CDR1 GTSNPN, CDR2 SVGIG (reference sequence). The CDR3 has 13 amino acids. Trimming pared 5 bases from V and 0 bases from J, leaving 8 bases between. CDR3 protein: CAWADYSGNTIYF. CDR3 in DNA: TGTGCCTGGGCGGACTACTCTGGAAACACCATATATTTT.

The chain has TRBV19 and TRBJ1-5; 7 bases fit TRBD1. CDR1 is LNHDA and CDR2 is SQIVND in the germline V gene (reference sequence). The V and J ends lost 9 bases and 0 bases, in that order; junction bases with no gene match: 14. The CDR3 runs to 17 residues. This chain's CDR3 is CASQGTAGAYSNQPQHF. The DNA of the CDR3 is TGTGCCAGCCAAGGGACAGCGGGGGCATATAGCAATCAGCCCCAGCATTTT. Filled out from reference TRBV19 and TRBJ1-5, the complete variable domain reads DGGITQSPKYLFRKEGQNVTLSCEQNLNHDAMYWYRQDPGQGLRLIYYSQIVNDFQKGDIAEGYSVSREKKESFPLTVTSAQKNPTAFYLCASQGTAGAYSNQPQHFGDGTRLSIL.

The rearrangement uses TRBV29-1 and TRBJ2-5; TRBD2 aligns across 8 bases. From germline, CDR1 is SQVTM and CDR2 ANQGSEA. The trim removed 6 bases at V and 5 bases at J, leaving 17 bases unmatched. This CDR3 has 16 residues. The CDR3 coding sequence is TGCAGCGTAGCCACCCGACCGGGGGGGAATGGGGAGACCCAGTACTTC. This sequence encodes CSVATRPGGNGETQYF.

This chain links TRBV30 with TRBJ2-6, with D hard to call. The CDR3 has 13 amino acids. Trimming cost V 3 bases and J 4 bases, with 7 bases left between them. Germline-derived CDR1 and CDR2 are GTSNPN and SVGIG (reference sequence). The CDR3 nucleotides are TGTGCCTGGAGCGTTAAAGGGGCCAACGTCCTGACTTTC. Translated, it gives CAWSVKGANVLTF.

The chain links TRBV27 to TRBJ2-1; D is possibly TRBD1 (5 bases). Looked up from germline, CDR1 is MNHEY and CDR2 is SMNVEV (reference sequence). The CDR3 has 15 amino acids. Trimming pared 6 bases from V and 6 bases from J, leaving 18 bases between. The DNA of the CDR3 is TGTGCCAGCAGGCCTAGGGGTTTTGAACTCAATGAGCAGTTCTTC. This codes for CASRPRGFELNEQFF.

The CDR3 nucleotides read TGTGCCAGCAGCAAATCAGAGAGGGACAGGGGCCACCCCGGTGAGACCCAGTACTTC. The encoded protein is CASSKSERDRGHPGETQYF. The V and J genes are TRBV21-1 and TRBJ2-5; the D segment call TRBD1 is taken from the table without a DNA check. TRBV21-1 counts as a pseudogene. The CDR3 is 19 amino acids.